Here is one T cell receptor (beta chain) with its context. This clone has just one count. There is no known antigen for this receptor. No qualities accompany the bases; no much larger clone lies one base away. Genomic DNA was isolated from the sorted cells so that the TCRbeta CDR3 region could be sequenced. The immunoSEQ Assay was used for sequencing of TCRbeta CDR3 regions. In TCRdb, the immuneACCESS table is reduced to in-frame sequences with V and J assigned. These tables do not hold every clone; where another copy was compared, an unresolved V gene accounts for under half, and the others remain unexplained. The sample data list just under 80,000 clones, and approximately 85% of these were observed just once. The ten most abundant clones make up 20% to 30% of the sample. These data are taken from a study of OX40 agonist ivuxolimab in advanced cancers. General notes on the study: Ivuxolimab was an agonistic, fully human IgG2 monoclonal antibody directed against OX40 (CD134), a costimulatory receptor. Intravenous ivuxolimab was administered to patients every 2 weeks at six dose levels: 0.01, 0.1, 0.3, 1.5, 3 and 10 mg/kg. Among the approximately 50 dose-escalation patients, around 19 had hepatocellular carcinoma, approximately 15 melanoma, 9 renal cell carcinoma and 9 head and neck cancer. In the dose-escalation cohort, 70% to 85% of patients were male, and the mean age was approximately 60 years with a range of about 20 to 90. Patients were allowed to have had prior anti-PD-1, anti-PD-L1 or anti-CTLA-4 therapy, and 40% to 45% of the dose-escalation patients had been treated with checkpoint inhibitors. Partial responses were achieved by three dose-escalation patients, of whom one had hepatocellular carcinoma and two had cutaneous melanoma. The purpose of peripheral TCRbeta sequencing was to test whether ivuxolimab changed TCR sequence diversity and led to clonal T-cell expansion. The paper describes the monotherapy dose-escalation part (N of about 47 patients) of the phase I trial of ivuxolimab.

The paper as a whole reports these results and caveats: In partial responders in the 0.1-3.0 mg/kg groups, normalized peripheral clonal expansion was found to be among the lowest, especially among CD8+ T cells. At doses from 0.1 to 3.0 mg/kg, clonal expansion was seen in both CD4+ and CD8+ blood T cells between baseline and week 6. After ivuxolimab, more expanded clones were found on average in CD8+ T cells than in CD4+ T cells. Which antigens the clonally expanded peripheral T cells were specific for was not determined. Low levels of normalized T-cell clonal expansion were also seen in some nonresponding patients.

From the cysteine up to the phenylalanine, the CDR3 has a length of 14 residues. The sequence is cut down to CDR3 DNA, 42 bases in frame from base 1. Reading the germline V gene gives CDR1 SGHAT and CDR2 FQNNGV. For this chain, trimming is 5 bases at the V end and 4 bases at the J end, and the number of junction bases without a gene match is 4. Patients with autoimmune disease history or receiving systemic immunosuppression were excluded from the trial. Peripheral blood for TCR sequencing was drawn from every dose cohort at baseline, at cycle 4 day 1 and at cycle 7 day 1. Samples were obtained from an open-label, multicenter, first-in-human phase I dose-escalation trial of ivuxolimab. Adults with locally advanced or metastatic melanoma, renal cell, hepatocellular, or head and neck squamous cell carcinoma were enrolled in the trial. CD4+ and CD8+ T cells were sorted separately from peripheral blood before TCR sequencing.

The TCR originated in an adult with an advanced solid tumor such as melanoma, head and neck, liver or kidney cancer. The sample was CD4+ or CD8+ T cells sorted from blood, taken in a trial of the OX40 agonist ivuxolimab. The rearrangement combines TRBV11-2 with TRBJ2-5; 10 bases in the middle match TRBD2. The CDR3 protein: CASSPRTSGETQYF. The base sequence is TGTGCCAGCAGCCCCCGGACTAGCGGAGAGACCCAGTACTTC.